Only a few counts were recorded for the clone carrying this T cell receptor beta chain. No antigen is known for it. MiXCR was run by TCRdb on the reads, yielding one entry per CDR3 protein. The table includes about 700,000 distinct CDR3 sequences, 30% to 40% detected once. These data originate in a study of T cell repertoires in cytomegalovirus infection. Study conclusions and caveats: Predominance within the ex vivo response was attributable to HLA-C-restricted CMV-specific TCR beta clonotypes.

CDR3 length equals 14 residues. Germline CDR1 is LNHDA and CDR2 is SQIVND (reference sequence). V gave up 3 bases and J gave up 4 bases; unmatched junction bases: 5. The origin of this receptor is a human donor in good health (CMV status not recorded). Some clones in this sample may be carry-over from other donors' samples. V and J are TRBV19 and TRBJ2-7, with TRBD2 matching 8 bases. The sample consisted of cultured PBMCs, taken from culture after CMV antigen stimulation. CDR3 in DNA: TGTGCCAGTAGTATTACTAGCGGCCGTTACGAGCAGTACTTC. This translates into CASSITSGRYEQYF.